The source of this T cell receptor beta chain is a study of cytomegalovirus exposure and HLA in healthy donors. There are 15 residues in the CDR3. The germline V gene has CDR1 MNHEY and CDR2 SVGAGI. V lost 6 bases and J lost 3, with 15 bases in between. Data came from immunoSEQ multiplex PCR; TCRdb stores just in-frame clones and leaves some out. The profile shows about 78,000 clones, around 96% of them singletons. This TCR derives from a man between 18 and 29 years old in good health and CMV-seropositive. The chain carries TRBV6-5 and TRBJ1-5; D possibly corresponds to TRBD1 (5 bases). Specimen: PBMCs. CDR3 region: CASRTGVFDNQPQHF. In DNA form, the CDR3 reads TGTGCCAGCAGAACGGGGGTTTTCGACAATCAGCCCCAGCATTTT.